This TCR beta chain appears in the sequencing data of a study of metastatic and nonmetastatic thyroid tumors. The CDR3 runs to 17 residues. Germline CDR1 and CDR2: SGDLS and YYNGEE. V lost 4 bases, J lost 2 bases, and 18 bases lay in between. Thyroid surgery took place with no prior treatment in any patient. TCRdb ran MiXCR on the PCR reads. The sample yields approximately 90,000 clones, 8.6% seen once. This chain links TRBV9 with TRBJ2-2; D tentatively fits TRBD1 or TRBD2 (7 bases each). This TCR derives from a female donor with papillary thyroid cancer or a benign thyroid nodule (not recorded which). Some clones in this sample may be carry-over from other donors' samples. Sequencing input: blood. The DNA for the CDR3 is TGTGCCAGCAGCCTCAGATGGGAGGGGGCCAACACCGGGGAGCTGTTTTTT. This codes for CASSLRWEGANTGELFF.